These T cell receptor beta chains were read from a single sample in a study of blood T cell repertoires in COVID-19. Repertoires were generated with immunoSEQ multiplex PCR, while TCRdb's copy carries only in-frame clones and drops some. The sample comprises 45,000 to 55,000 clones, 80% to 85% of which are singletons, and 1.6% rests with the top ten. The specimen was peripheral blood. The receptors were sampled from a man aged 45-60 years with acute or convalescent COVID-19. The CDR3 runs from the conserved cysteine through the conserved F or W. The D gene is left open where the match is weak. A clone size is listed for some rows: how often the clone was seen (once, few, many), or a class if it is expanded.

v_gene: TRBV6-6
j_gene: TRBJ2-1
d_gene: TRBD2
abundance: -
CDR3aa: CASSYSGAGGSNEQFF
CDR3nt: TGTGCCAGCAGTTACTCGGGAGCGGGAGGAAGTAATGAGCAGTTCTTC

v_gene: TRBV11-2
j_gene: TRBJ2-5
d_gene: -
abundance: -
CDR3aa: CASSSGGREAAQETQYF
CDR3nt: TGTGCCAGCAGCTCCGGGGGCCGGGAGGCAGCCCAAGAGACCCAGTACTTC

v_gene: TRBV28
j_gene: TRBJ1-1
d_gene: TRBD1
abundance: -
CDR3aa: CASSEQGATEAFF
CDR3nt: TGTGCCAGCAGTGAACAGGGGGCTACTGAAGCTTTCTTT

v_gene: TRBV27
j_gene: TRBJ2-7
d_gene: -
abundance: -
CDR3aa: CASSSPGGSPREQYF
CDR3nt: TGTGCCAGCAGTTCTCCCGGCGGGTCGCCGAGAGAGCAGTACTTC

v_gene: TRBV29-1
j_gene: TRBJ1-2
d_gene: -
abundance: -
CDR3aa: CSVEDNWGYTF
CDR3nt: TGCAGCGTTGAAGATAACTGGGGCTACACCTTC

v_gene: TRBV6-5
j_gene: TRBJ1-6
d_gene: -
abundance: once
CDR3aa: CASSPSRGLNSPLHF
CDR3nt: TGTGCCAGCAGTCCGAGTCGGGGTTTGAATTCACCCCTCCACTTT

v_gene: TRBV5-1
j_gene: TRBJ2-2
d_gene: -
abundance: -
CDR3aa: CASRGRTNTGELFF
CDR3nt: TGCGCCAGCCGGGGTCGGACTAACACCGGGGAGCTGTTTTTT

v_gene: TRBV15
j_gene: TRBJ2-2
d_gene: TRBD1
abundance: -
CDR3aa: CATSGTGTGELFF
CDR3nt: TGTGCCACCAGCGGGACAGGAACCGGGGAGCTGTTTTTT

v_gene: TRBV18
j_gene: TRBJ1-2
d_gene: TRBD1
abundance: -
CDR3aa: CASSPGQGPLYTF
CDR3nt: TGTGCCAGCTCACCAGGACAGGGCCCGTTGTACACCTTC

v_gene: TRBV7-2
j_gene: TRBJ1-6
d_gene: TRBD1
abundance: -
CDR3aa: CASSLGRDRVNSPLHF
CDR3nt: TGTGCCAGCAGCTTAGGGCGGGACAGGGTAAATTCACCCCTCCACTTT

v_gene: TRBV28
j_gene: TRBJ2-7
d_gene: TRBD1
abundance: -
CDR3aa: CASSFATGGAEQYF
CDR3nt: TGTGCCAGCAGTTTCGCAACAGGGGGCGCCGAGCAGTACTTC

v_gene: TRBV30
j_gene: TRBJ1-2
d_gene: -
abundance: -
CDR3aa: CAWSVHYEGYTF
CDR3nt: TGTGCCTGGAGTGTACACTATGAGGGCTACACCTTC

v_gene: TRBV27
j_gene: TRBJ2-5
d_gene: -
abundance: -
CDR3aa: CASSPSLDREQETQYF
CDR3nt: TGTGCCAGCAGTCCCTCCCTGGACAGAGAACAAGAGACCCAGTACTTC

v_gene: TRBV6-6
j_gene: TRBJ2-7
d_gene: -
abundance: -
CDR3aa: CASRAGVGEQYF
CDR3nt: TGTGCCAGCAGGGCAGGGGTCGGCGAGCAGTACTTC

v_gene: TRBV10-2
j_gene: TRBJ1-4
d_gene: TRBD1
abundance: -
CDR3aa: CASNRAGGDEKLFF
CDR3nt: TGCGCCAGCAACCGGGCAGGGGGAGATGAAAAACTGTTTTTT

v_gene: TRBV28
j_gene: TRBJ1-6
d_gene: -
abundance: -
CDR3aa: CASRRGNSPLHF
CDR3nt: TGTGCCAGCAGAAGGGGAAATTCACCCCTCCACTTT

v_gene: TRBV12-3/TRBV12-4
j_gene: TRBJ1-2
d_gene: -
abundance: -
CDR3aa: CASSPQGGGYTF
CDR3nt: TGTGCCAGCAGCCCACAGGGCGGTGGCTACACCTTC

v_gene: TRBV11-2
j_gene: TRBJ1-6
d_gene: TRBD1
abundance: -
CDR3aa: CASSLVRGQGGSPLHF
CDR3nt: TGTGCCAGCAGCTTAGTCCGAGGACAGGGAGGTTCACCCCTCCACTTT

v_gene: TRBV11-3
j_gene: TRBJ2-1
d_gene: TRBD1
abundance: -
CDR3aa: CASSPPGTVHNEQFF
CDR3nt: TGTGCCAGCAGCCCCCCCGGGACAGTACACAATGAGCAGTTCTTC

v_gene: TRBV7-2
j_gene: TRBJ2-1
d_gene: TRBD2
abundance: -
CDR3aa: CASAGGPRNEQFF
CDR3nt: TGTGCCAGCGCGGGGGGGCCTCGTAATGAGCAGTTCTTC

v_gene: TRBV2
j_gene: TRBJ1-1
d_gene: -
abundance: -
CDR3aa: CASSDDSNTEAFF
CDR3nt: TGTGCCAGCAGTGACGACAGTAACACTGAAGCTTTCTTT

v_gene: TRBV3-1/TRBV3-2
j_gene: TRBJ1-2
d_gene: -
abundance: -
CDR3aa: CASSPTRGSHYGYTF
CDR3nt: TGTGCCAGCAGCCCGACTCGTGGGAGTCACTATGGCTACACCTTC

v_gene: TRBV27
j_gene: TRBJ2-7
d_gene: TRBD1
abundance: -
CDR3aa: CASSLSGSGTGIYEQYF
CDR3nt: TGTGCCAGCAGTTTATCCGGTTCCGGGACAGGGATCTACGAGCAGTACTTC

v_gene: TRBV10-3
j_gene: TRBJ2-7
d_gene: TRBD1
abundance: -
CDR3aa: CAIRPTGMRYEQYF
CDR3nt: TGTGCCATCAGACCGACAGGGATGAGATACGAGCAGTACTTC

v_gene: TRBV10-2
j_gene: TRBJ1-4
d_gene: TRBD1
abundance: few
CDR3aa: CASRTGRTYNEKLFF
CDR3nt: TGCGCCAGCAGGACAGGGAGGACCTATAATGAAAAACTGTTTTTT

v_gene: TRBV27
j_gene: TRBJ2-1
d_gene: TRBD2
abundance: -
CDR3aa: CASSLPPPSGGDEQFF
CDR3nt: TGTGCCAGCAGTTTACCCCCTCCTAGCGGGGGTGATGAGCAGTTCTTC

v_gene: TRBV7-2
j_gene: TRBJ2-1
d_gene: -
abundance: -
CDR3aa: CASSSKQFF
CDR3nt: TGTGCCAGCAGCTCCAAGCAGTTCTTC

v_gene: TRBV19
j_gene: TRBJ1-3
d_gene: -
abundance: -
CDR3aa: CASSIENVPRNTIYF
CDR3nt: TGTGCCAGTAGTATCGAGAATGTGCCTCGAAACACCATATATTTT

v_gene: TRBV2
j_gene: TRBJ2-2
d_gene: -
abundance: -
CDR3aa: CASSEERGELFF
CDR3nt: TGTGCCAGCAGTGAGGAGCGCGGGGAGCTGTTTTTT

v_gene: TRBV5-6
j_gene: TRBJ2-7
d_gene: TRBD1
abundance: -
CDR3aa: CASSLRGTGTYEQYF
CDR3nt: TGTGCCAGCAGCCTGCGTGGGACAGGGACCTACGAGCAGTACTTC

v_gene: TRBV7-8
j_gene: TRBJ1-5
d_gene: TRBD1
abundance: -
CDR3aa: CASSLAGGGYQPQHF
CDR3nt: TGTGCCAGCAGTTTGGCTGGAGGGGGCTATCAGCCCCAGCATTTT

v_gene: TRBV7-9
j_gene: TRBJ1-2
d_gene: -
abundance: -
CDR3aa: CASSLKLDGYTF
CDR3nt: TGTGCCAGCAGCTTAAAACTTGATGGCTACACCTTC

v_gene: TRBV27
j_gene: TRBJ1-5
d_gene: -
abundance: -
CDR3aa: CASRPGRGGQPQHF
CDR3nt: TGTGCCAGCCGCCCGGGGAGGGGAGGTCAGCCCCAGCATTTT

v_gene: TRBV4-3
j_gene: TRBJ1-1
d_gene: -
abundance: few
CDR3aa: CASSQGFDTAEAFF
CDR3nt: TGCGCCAGCAGCCAAGGATTCGATACGGCTGAAGCTTTCTTT

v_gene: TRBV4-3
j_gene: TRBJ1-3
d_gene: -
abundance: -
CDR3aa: CASSQVVPGLISSGNTIYF
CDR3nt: TGCGCCAGCAGCCAAGTTGTTCCGGGACTGATTAGCTCTGGAAACACCATATATTTT

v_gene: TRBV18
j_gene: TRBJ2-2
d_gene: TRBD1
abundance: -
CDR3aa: CASSSLDRPTTGELFF
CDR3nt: TGTGCCAGCTCATCATTGGACAGGCCGACCACCGGGGAGCTGTTTTTT

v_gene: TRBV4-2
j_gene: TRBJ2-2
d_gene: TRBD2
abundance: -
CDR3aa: CASSPLGASGRAKGTGELFF
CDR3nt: TGTGCCAGCAGCCCCCTCGGGGCTAGCGGGAGGGCAAAGGGCACCGGGGAGCTGTTTTTT

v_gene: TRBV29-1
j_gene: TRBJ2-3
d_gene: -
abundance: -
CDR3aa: CSVEENRDYRKTSSTDTQYF
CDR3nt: TGCAGCGTTGAAGAAAACAGGGACTATCGGAAGACTTCTAGCACAGATACGCAGTATTTT